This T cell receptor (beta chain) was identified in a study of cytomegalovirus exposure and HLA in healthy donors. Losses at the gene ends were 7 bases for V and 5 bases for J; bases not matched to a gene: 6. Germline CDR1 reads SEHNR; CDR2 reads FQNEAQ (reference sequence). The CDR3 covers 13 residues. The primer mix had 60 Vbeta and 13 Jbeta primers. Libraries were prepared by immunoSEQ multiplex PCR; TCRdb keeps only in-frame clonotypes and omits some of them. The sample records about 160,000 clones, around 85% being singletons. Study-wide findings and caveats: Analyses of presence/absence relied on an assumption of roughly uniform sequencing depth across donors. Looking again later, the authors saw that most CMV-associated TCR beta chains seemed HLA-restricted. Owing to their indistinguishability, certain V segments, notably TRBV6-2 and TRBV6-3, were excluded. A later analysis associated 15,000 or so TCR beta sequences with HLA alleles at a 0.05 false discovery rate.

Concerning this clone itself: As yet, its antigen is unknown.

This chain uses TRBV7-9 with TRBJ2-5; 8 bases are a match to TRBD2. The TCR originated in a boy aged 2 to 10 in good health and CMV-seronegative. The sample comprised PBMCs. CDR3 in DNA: TGTGCCAGCACCTCGGGGGGGCTGGAGACCCAGTACTTC. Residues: CASTSGGLETQYF.